Listed here are 14 T cell receptor beta chains from one sample, sequenced in a study of blood T cells in healthy people across ages. A second PCR of about 6 to 12 cycles used a sample-barcoded 5' primer and a J-beta primer mix. TCRdb reprocessed the 5' RACE reads with MiXCR, giving one entry per CDR3 protein. The table lists 1.2 million to 1.5 million distinct CDR3 sequences, 59% of them singletons. The sequencing input was blood. The receptor source for this set is a man in his late teens or twenties in good health.

V and J are TRBV4-1 and TRBJ1-2; D gene ambiguous. The V gene lost 5 bases and the J gene lost 3 bases, with 10 bases spanning the gap. The CDR3 has 13 residues. Germline assignment: CDR1 MGHRA and CDR2 YSYEKL. CDR3 bases: TGCGCCAGCAGCTCACAAGAATACTATGGCTACACCTTC. Residues: CASSSQEYYGYTF.

This clonotype was recorded a few times. This sequence joins TRBV5-1 and TRBJ2-5; 9 bases are shared with TRBD2. The CDR3 has 18 residues. V lost 4 bases and J lost 5; bases outside the gene matches: 18. Germline V lookup: CDR1 SGHRS, CDR2 YFSETQ. DNA for the CDR3: TGCGCCAGCAGCACGGACCCCTACAATAGCGGGAGTAGGGAGACCCAGTACTTC. Translated: CASSTDPYNSGSRETQYF.

This chain connects TRBV27 to TRBJ2-7; D not resolved. Germline V gene sequence: CDR1 MNHEY, CDR2 SMNVEV (reference sequence). The V end lost 6 bases, the J end lost 2 bases, and 17 bases lay between the germline ends. The CDR3 runs to 15 residues. The CDR3 region is CASSHRRPRAYEQYF. The CDR3 DNA reads TGTGCCAGCAGCCACCGTAGACCCCGAGCCTACGAGCAGTACTTC.

The chain couples TRBV29-1 to TRBJ2-7; D might be TRBD1 (5 bases). This CDR3 has 11 residues. The germline CDR1 and CDR2 sequences are SQVTM and ANQGSEA. Trimming took 4 bases from V and 5 from J, leaving 9 bases between them. The CDR3 spells CSVARVDEQYF. CDR3 nucleotides: TGCAGCGTTGCCAGGGTCGACGAGCAGTACTTC.

The CDR3 loop reads CATSRKGQGNDEQFF. DNA of the CDR3: TGTGCCACCAGCAGGAAGGGACAGGGAAACGATGAGCAGTTCTTC. The V and J genes are TRBV15 and TRBJ2-1; 9 positions agree with TRBD1. The germline V gene has CDR1 LNHNV and CDR2 YYDKDF (reference sequence). The trim removed 3 bases at V and 8 bases at J, leaving 8 bases unmatched. The CDR3 has 15 amino acids.

The chain employs TRBV5-1 and TRBJ2-7, with 15 bases aligning to TRBD2. The CDR3 totals 17 residues. Trimming cost V 3 bases and J 0 bases; bases outside gene matches: 4. Germline assignment: CDR1 SGHRS and CDR2 YFSETQ. This CDR3 is CASSSGLAGGYSYEQYF. The CDR3 DNA is TGCGCCAGCAGCTCGGGACTAGCGGGAGGCTACTCCTACGAGCAGTACTTC.

V usage is TRBV7-9 and J usage is TRBJ2-1; D is perhaps TRBD1 or TRBD2 (6 bases each). Trimming pared 4 bases from V and 10 bases from J, leaving 20 bases between. There are 15 residues in the CDR3. The germline V gene has CDR1 SEHNR and CDR2 FQNEAQ (reference sequence). The chain's CDR3 is CASSWGAGMVGEQFF. The CDR3 bases are TGTGCCAGCAGCTGGGGGGCGGGAATGGTAGGCGAGCAGTTCTTC.

V and J are TRBV27 and TRBJ1-6; possibly TRBD1 for D (6 bases). Trimming left V 1 base short and J 4 bases short, with 11 bases between. Germline V gene data show CDR1 as MNHEY and CDR2 as SMNVEV (reference sequence). The CDR3 covers 16 residues. CDR3 in DNA: TGTGCCAGCAGTTTATTACGGGGGCCGTATAATTCACCCCTCCACTTT. This encodes CASSLLRGPYNSPLHF.

The genes are TRBV30 and TRBJ1-6; no reliable D call. Trimming stripped 2 bases from V and 6 bases from J, with 11 bases between. Germline V gene sequence: CDR1 GTSNPN, CDR2 SVGIG (reference sequence). CDR3 size: 14 residues. CDR3 region: CAWSFQEANSPLHF. For the CDR3, the DNA is TGTGCCTGGAGTTTTCAGGAAGCTAATTCACCCCTCCACTTT.

The V gene is TRBV3-1, the J gene TRBJ2-5, with D possibly being TRBD1 or TRBD2 (5 bases each). Germline lookup yields CDR1 LGHDT and CDR2 YNNKEL (reference sequence). There are 13 residues in the CDR3. V dropped 4 bases and J dropped 2 bases, with 8 bases sitting between them. The CDR3, as DNA: TGTGCCAGCAGCCGGGACGAACAAGAGACCCAGTACTTC. Its translation: CASSRDEQETQYF.

This chain uses TRBV14 with TRBJ2-1, with 10 positions matching TRBD2. Gene TRBJ2-7 matches the end of the DNA better, so the J call may be wrong. The V gene's germline CDR1 is SGHDN and CDR2 FVKESK. This CDR3 has 16 amino acids. CDR3 sequence reads: CASSPTSGWFYNEQYF. The CDR3 DNA reads TGTGCCAGCAGCCCGACTAGCGGGTGGTTCTACAATGAGCAGTACTTC.

V and J are TRBV29-1 and TRBJ2-3; TRBD2 agrees at 8 bases. This CDR3 has 14 amino acids. The J segment lost 0 bases and the V segment lost 7 bases, leaving 6 bases of the junction unmatched. Germline V gene sequence: CDR1 SQVTM, CDR2 ANQGSEA. In nucleotides, the CDR3 is TGCAGCGCCGATAGCGGGGAGAGCACAGATACGCAGTATTTT. Translated, it gives CSADSGESTDTQYF.

CDR3 nucleotides: TGTGCCAGCAGCGTACAAGGGGGGGGCCCCACCTTC. Amino acids: CASSVQGGGPTF. The gene calls are TRBV9 and TRBJ1-2; tentative D call: TRBD1 (6 bases). Trimming took off 1 base at V and 13 bases at J, with 14 bases between the two ends. Looked up from germline, CDR1 is SGDLS and CDR2 is YYNGEE. This CDR3 has 12 residues.

The chain links TRBV11-2 to TRBJ1-4; D call uncertain. V was pared by 4 bases and J by 1 base, with 13 bases between. The length of the CDR3 is 16 residues. Germline CDR1 and CDR2: SGHAT and FQNNGV. CDR3 DNA: TGTGCCAGCAGCTCGGGTACCTTGGAAACTAATGAAAAACTGTTTTTT. Amino acids: CASSSGTLETNEKLFF.